The T cell receptor (beta chain) under discussion was sequenced for a study of CD8 T cells in Susac syndrome. Reverse transcription used roughly 0.45 to 1 ug RNA and random hexamers. TCRdb passed the immunoSEQ multiplex PCR reads through MiXCR, listing each CDR3 protein once. The sample lists about 200,000 distinct CDR3 sequences, roughly nine tenths seen once, with about 0.13% in the top ten. Trimming pared 8 bases from V and 1 base from J, leaving 17 bases between. Germline lookup yields CDR1 SNHLY and CDR2 FYNNEI. This CDR3 region has 15 residues. This chain joins TRBV2 and TRBJ1-1, with D possibly TRBD1 on 5 matching bases. This clonotype was sampled from a human donor with multiple sclerosis. Sequencing was done on a sample of CD8+ T cells from PBMCs. The CDR3 sequence: CASDALGQTNTEAFF. The CDR3 DNA follows: TGTGCCAGCGATGCCTTGGGGCAGACGAACACTGAAGCTTTCTTT.